This T cell receptor (beta chain) appears in the sequencing data of a study of identifying expanded T cells in peripheral blood. Study conclusions and caveats: Variance in clone template counts between roughly two-week samples significantly increased with total template count across all healthy donors. Differentially abundant clones: about 1.2 between replicates, just under 17 at 2 to 3 weeks, around 19 at four.

No infections or other immune events were documented during collection. With regard to this clone: The antigen is undetermined.

Germline CDR1 reads WSHSY; CDR2 reads SAAADI. This CDR3 spans 14 amino acids. Trimming cost V 4 bases and J 5 bases, with 14 bases left between them. The data were produced by immunoSEQ multiplex PCR, yet TCRdb's version contains in-frame clones alone and is incomplete. Among roughly 130,000 clones listed, 75% to 90% were seen once. Source material: blood. The source is a person aged 18 to 75 in good health. The chain recombines TRBV10-2 with TRBJ2-5; possibly TRBD1 or TRBD2 for D (5 bases each). The DNA of the CDR3 is TGCGCCAGCAGTGTAGGGACGAGCGCGGAGACCCAGTACTTC. This codes for CASSVGTSAETQYF.